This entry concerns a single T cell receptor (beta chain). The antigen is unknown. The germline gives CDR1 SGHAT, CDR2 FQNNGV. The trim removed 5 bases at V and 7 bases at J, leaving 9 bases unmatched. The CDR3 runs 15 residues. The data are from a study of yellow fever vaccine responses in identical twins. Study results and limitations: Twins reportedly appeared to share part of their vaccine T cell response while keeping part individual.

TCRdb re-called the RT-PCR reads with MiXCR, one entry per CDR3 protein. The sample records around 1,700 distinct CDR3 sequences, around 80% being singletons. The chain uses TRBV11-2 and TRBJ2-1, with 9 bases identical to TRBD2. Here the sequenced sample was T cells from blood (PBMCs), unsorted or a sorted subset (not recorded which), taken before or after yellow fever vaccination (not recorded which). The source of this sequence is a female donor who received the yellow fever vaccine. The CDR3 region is CASSTRLAEGNEQFF. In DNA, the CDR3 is TGTGCCAGCAGCACCCGACTAGCGGAGGGAAATGAGCAGTTCTTC.